The 12 T cell receptor beta chains listed next were all sequenced from one sample in a study of blood T cell repertoires in COVID-19. The method was immunoSEQ multiplex PCR; TCRdb's version includes in-frame clones alone and lacks a portion of them. This sample carries 45,000 or so clones, approximately 80% of them seen once, and the ten largest clones take about 14%. The sequenced material came from peripheral blood. The receptors shown here come from a human donor in a cohort sampled during active COVID-19.

The chain joins TRBV19 to TRBJ1-1; D remains unclear. The CDR3 runs 15 residues. V dropped 6 bases and J dropped 3 bases, with 17 bases sitting between them. The germline V gene encodes CDR1 LNHDA and CDR2 SQIVND (reference sequence). The CDR3 region is CASSGRGGVDTEAFF. In nucleotides, the CDR3 is TGTGCCAGTAGCGGCAGAGGCGGGGTGGACACTGAAGCTTTCTTT.

This chain joins TRBV7-8 and TRBJ2-2, with 12 bases aligning to TRBD2. The length of the CDR3 is 16 residues. In germline, CDR1 is SGHVS, CDR2 FQNEAQ. V shed 1 base, J shed 4 bases, and the junction held 1 base outside the gene matches. DNA for the CDR3: TGTGCCAGCAGCTTAGTGGGACTAGCGGGCACCGGGGAGCTGTTTTTT. It encodes CASSLVGLAGTGELFF. Full variable domain (outside the CDR3, taken from reference TRBV7-8 and TRBJ2-2): GAGVSQSPRYKVAKRGQDVALRCDPISGHVSLFWYQQALGQGPEFLTYFQNEAQLDKSGLPSDRFFAERPEGSVSTLKIQRTQQEDSAVYLCASSLVGLAGTGELFFGEGSRLTVL.

This clone showed up just a few times. The chain combines TRBV30 with TRBJ2-5; tentative D call: TRBD1 (6 bases). Looked up from germline, CDR1 is GTSNPN and CDR2 is SVGIG (reference sequence). Trimming shortened V by 2 bases and J by 5 bases, and 12 bases separated the two germline ends. This CDR3 is 13 amino acids long. CDR3 loop: CAWSRARGETQYF. The CDR3 DNA follows: TGTGCCTGGAGTAGGGCCAGGGGTGAGACCCAGTACTTC.

The chain combines TRBV2 with TRBJ2-1; D is perhaps TRBD2 (6 bases). The CDR3 consists of 14 residues. V was trimmed by 6 bases and J by 1 base, leaving 10 bases between them. The germline V gene encodes CDR1 SNHLY and CDR2 FYNNEI. The CDR3 nucleotides are TGTGCCAGCAGCCGGGACTGGTCCTACAATGAGCAGTTCTTC. Residues: CASSRDWSYNEQFF.

The CDR3 sequence: CASNNPRPPKDSNQPQHF. In nucleotides, the CDR3 is TGCGCCAGCAACAACCCCAGGCCGCCTAAAGATAGCAATCAGCCCCAGCATTTT. The V call is TRBV10-2, the J call TRBJ1-5; D remains unclear. The V gene lost 7 bases and the J gene lost 0 bases, with 22 bases spanning the gap. The CDR3 totals 18 residues. Germline loops: CDR1 WSHSY, CDR2 SAAADI.

The CDR3 here is CASSQEGGFYEQFF. As DNA, the CDR3 is TGCGCCAGCAGCCAGGAGGGAGGGTTTTATGAGCAGTTCTTC. This chain links TRBV5-1 with TRBJ2-1; 7 bases match TRBD2. The CDR3 sequence is 14 residues long. V shed 4 bases and J 8 bases; nucleotides not matched to a gene: 9. Per germline, CDR1 SGHRS and CDR2 YFSETQ.

V is TRBV7-9 and J is TRBJ2-7, with 7 bases identical to TRBD2. The CDR3 loop spans 15 amino acids. The J segment lost 2 bases and the V segment lost 1 base, leaving 5 bases of the junction unmatched. In germline, CDR1 is SEHNR, CDR2 FQNEAQ (reference sequence). CDR3: CASSLVGRGAYEQYF. CDR3 coding DNA: TGTGCCAGCAGCTTAGTGGGACGGGGGGCCTACGAGCAGTACTTC.

V is TRBV7-2 and J is TRBJ2-2; tentative D call: TRBD1 (6 bases). The CDR3 loop spans 14 amino acids. The germline CDR1 and CDR2 sequences are SGHTA and FQGNSA. V was shortened by 2 bases and J by 6 bases, with 10 bases between the two germline ends. CDR3 bases: TGTGCCAGCAGCTTATGGAAGGGGGCCGGGGAGCTGTTTTTT. It is translated as CASSLWKGAGELFF.

The chain combines TRBV3-1 (or the pseudogene TRBV3-2) with TRBJ1-1; 9 bases match TRBD1. CDR1 is LGHDT and CDR2 is YNNKEL in the germline V gene (reference sequence). The ends lost 4 bases at V and 4 bases at J; junction bases unmatched: 4. The CDR3 is made up of 14 amino acids. The CDR3 nucleotides read TGTGCCAGCAGCCTGGGGGACAGGGCCACTGAAGCTTTCTTT. Amino acid sequence: CASSLGDRATEAFF.

As DNA, the CDR3 is TGTGCCAGCAGCTTAGTACCAGGAAATTACGAGCAGTACTTC. Protein product: CASSLVPGNYEQYF. The chain is built from TRBV7-9 and TRBJ2-7, with D unresolved. CDR1 and CDR2 (germline): SEHNR, FQNEAQ (reference sequence). The CDR3 runs 14 residues. Trimming took 1 base from V and 4 from J, leaving 11 bases between them.

The chain carries TRBV21-1 and TRBJ1-5; the table names TRBD1, a call not compared with the DNA. TRBV21-1 is a pseudogene locus. This CDR3 is 18 amino acids long. This CDR3 reads CASSDDRGLRGGNQPQHF. The CDR3 bases are TGTGCCAGCAGCGACGACAGGGGGCTCCGGGGAGGCAATCAGCCCCAGCATTTT.

The V gene is TRBV28, the J gene TRBJ2-3; TRBD1 matches at 8 bases. The CDR3 covers 16 residues. The germline V gene has CDR1 MDHEN and CDR2 SYDVKM. The trim removed 2 bases at V and 3 bases at J, leaving 7 bases unmatched. As DNA, the CDR3 is TGTGCCAGCAGTTTAGTCGGACAGGGTATAACAGATACGCAGTATTTT. Its translation is CASSLVGQGITDTQYF.